Below are 15 T cell receptor beta chains sequenced from a single sample in a study of blood T cells in healthy people across ages. Through a sample-barcoded 5' primer and a J-beta primer mix, a second PCR was run for 7 to 11 cycles. TCRdb re-analysed the 5' RACE reads in MiXCR, keeping a single row per CDR3 protein. In the table there are over 600,000 distinct CDR3 sequences, around 50% of which are singletons. Sequenced: blood. Every receptor here comes from a man older than 75 in good health.

The chain couples TRBV20-1 to TRBJ1-4; D might be TRBD1 (6 bases). Trimming pared 5 bases from V and 0 bases from J, leaving 13 bases between. Per the germline V gene, CDR1 is DFQATT and CDR2 is SNEGSKA (reference sequence). This CDR3 has 15 residues. CDR3 bases: TGCAGTGCTGCAAGGGGGGAGACAACTAATGAAAAACTGTTTTTT. Protein product: CSAARGETTNEKLFF.

Of note for this clonotype: A clone one base away is much larger, so this may be a read error. V and J are TRBV30 and TRBJ2-1, with D possibly matching TRBD2 (5 bases). This CDR3 region has 14 residues. Germline lookup yields CDR1 GTSNPN and CDR2 SVGIG (reference sequence). V was trimmed by 2 bases and J by 13 bases, leaving 21 bases between them. The CDR3 DNA is TGTGCCTGGAGTCCCGACTATAAAGGCGAGACCCAGTTCTTC. Its protein product is CAWSPDYKGETQFF.

This clonotype was counted only a few times. The V call is TRBV20-1, the J call TRBJ1-2, with TRBD1 matching 9 bases. The length of the CDR3 is 13 residues. With 5 bases clipped from V and 4 bases from J, the junction kept 5 bases outside the gene matches. From germline, CDR1 is DFQATT and CDR2 SNEGSKA (reference sequence). The chain's CDR3 is CSAPGQGAYGYTF. The CDR3 DNA follows: TGCAGTGCTCCGGGACAGGGCGCCTATGGCTACACCTTC.

V and J are TRBV2 and TRBJ2-3; 9 bases are shared with TRBD1. CDR1 and CDR2 from the germline V gene are SNHLY and FYNNEI. This CDR3 contains 15 residues. V shed 1 base and J 1 base; nucleotides not matched to a gene: 0. CDR3 region: CASSEGTGGTDTQYF. As DNA, the CDR3 is TGTGCCAGCAGTGAAGGGACAGGGGGCACAGATACGCAGTATTTT.

There are a few counts of this clonotype. In DNA form, the CDR3 reads TGTGCCAGCAGCGAACGGCCGGGACTAGCGGACCAAGAGACCCAGTACTTC. Protein: CASSERPGLADQETQYF. The rearrangement links TRBV7-9 to TRBJ2-5; TRBD2 aligns across 11 bases. The CDR3 is made up of 17 amino acids. Trimming at V came to 5 bases and at J to 0 bases, leaving 8 bases not matched to a gene. The V gene's germline CDR1 is SEHNR and CDR2 FQNEAQ (reference sequence). The full variable domain, completed using reference TRBV7-9 and TRBJ2-5, is DTGVSQNPRHKITKRGQNVTFRCDPISEHNRLYWYRQTLGQGPEFLTYFQNEAQLEKSRLLSDRFSAERPKGSFSTLEIQRTEQGDSAMYLCASSERPGLADQETQYFGPGTRLLVL.

The rearrangement links TRBV7-8 to TRBJ2-1; a weak D match, TRBD2 (6 bases). Germline CDR1 and CDR2: SGHVS and FQNEAQ. With 0 bases removed from V and 12 bases from J, the gap between germline ends came to 15 bases. The CDR3 has 14 amino acids. This chain's CDR3 is CASSLARGGHGQFF. For the CDR3, the DNA is TGTGCCAGCAGCTTAGCGCGTGGAGGGCACGGGCAGTTCTTC.

This clonotype occurred once. The genes are TRBV12-3 or TRBV12-4 and TRBJ2-7, with D possibly TRBD2 on 5 matching bases. Trimming cost V 5 bases and J 2 bases, with 19 bases left between them. The length of the CDR3 is 16 residues. The CDR3 sequence is CASSRQVIALTYEQYF. As DNA, the CDR3 is TGTGCCAGCAGTCGCCAGGTGATAGCGCTCACCTACGAGCAGTACTTC.

The rearrangement links TRBV11-3 to TRBJ2-7; 8 bases are shared with TRBD1. This CDR3 is 16 amino acids long. Germline V gene sequence: CDR1 SGHNT, CDR2 YENEEA. The J segment lost 5 bases and the V segment lost 5 bases, leaving 14 bases of the junction unmatched. CDR3 loop: CASSTPDRGNSNEQYF. CDR3 nucleotide sequence: TGTGCCAGCAGCACCCCAGACAGGGGAAATAGTAACGAGCAGTACTTC. Full variable domain (remainder filled in from reference TRBV11-3 and TRBJ2-7): EAGVVQSPRYKIIEKKQPVAFWCNPISGHNTLYWYLQNLGQGPELLIRYENEEAVDDSQLPKDRFSAERLKGVDSTLKIQPAELGDSAVYLCASSTPDRGNSNEQYFGPGTRLTVT.

This clonotype was counted many times. The chain carries TRBV12-3 or TRBV12-4 and TRBJ2-7, with a possible D match to TRBD1 (7 bases). CDR3 length: 15 residues. Trimming removed 2 bases from V and 4 bases from J, with 15 bases in between. CDR3 residues: CASSLSEQGGYEQYF. The CDR3 region has the DNA TGTGCCAGCAGTTTAAGCGAGCAGGGGGGATACGAGCAGTACTTC.

This clonotype was found many times. V gene TRBV28 combines with J gene TRBJ2-7, with TRBD2 as a possible D gene (6 bases). Germline V gene lookup returns CDR1 MDHEN and CDR2 SYDVKM. V lost 1 base, J lost 9 bases, and 16 bases lay in between. This CDR3 comprises 14 residues. The CDR3 spells CASSLFSGTSGQYF. The DNA of the CDR3 is TGTGCCAGCAGTTTATTTAGCGGTACCTCGGGGCAGTACTTC.

Here the CDR3 reads CSARASGLADYNEQFF. The CDR3 DNA reads TGCAGTGCTAGAGCCAGCGGACTAGCGGACTACAATGAGCAGTTCTTC. V gene TRBV20-1 combines with J gene TRBJ2-1; 10 nucleotides align to TRBD2. V lost 1 base, J lost 3 bases, and 6 bases stayed unmatched. This CDR3 region has 16 residues. Germline V gene sequence: CDR1 DFQATT, CDR2 SNEGSKA (reference sequence).

V and J are TRBV18 and TRBJ2-2; D is undetermined. The CDR3 length is 16 residues. Germline CDR1 KGHSH, CDR2 LQKENI. Trimming shortened V by 1 base and J by 4 bases, and 13 bases separated the two germline ends. CDR3 amino acids: CASSPLEAPATGELFF. The CDR3 DNA reads TGTGCCAGCTCACCACTCGAGGCACCCGCCACCGGGGAGCTGTTTTTT. Full variable domain (missing parts from reference TRBV18 and TRBJ2-2): NAGVMQNPRHLVRRRGQEARLRCSPMKGHSHVYWYRQLPEEGLKFMVYLQKENIIDESGMPKERFSAEFPKEGPSILRIQQVVRGDSAAYFCASSPLEAPATGELFFGEGSRLTVL.

The chain employs TRBV11-2 and TRBJ2-7, with D unclear. Trimming pared 2 bases from V and 4 bases from J, leaving 12 bases between. This CDR3 is built from 14 residues. CDR1 is SGHAT, CDR2 FQNNGV, per germline. The CDR3 here is CASSLLRLRYEQYF. In DNA, the CDR3 is TGTGCCAGCAGCTTATTGAGATTGCGGTACGAGCAGTACTTC.

In this sample, this clonotype turned up a few times. This sequence joins TRBV6-1 and TRBJ1-2; no definite D call. V gave up 5 bases and J gave up 7 bases, with 5 bases separating them. Germline CDR1 reads MNHNS; CDR2 reads SASEGT. The CDR3 runs to 10 residues. CDR3 loop: CASSHSGYTF. The CDR3 coding sequence is TGTGCCAGCAGTCACAGTGGCTACACCTTC.

The rearrangement links TRBV20-1 to TRBJ2-1; 12 nucleotides align to TRBD2. The ends lost 2 bases at V and 9 bases at J; junction bases unmatched: 5. The CDR3 runs to 14 residues. Per the germline V gene, CDR1 is DFQATT and CDR2 is SNEGSKA (reference sequence). CDR3 region: CSARRLAGVSEQFF. For the CDR3, the DNA is TGCAGTGCTAGAAGACTAGCGGGAGTAAGTGAGCAGTTCTTC.